This T cell receptor beta chain is from a study of T cell changes during pregnancy in multiple sclerosis. CDR1 SGHTA and CDR2 FQGNSA come from the germline V gene. V was pared by 5 bases and J by 6 bases, with 8 bases between. This CDR3 is built from 12 residues. Measured with immunoSEQ multiplex PCR; TCRdb has only the in-frame clones, and not every one. The repertoire includes 58,000 or so clones, roughly 90% of them detected once, and around 2.5% sits in the top ten. The clonotype originates from a female donor with multiple sclerosis, enrolled in a pregnancy study. Sequencing used peripheral blood, obtained in the first trimester of pregnancy. The genes are TRBV7-2 and TRBJ2-1; D is ambiguous. DNA for the CDR3: TGTGCCAGCAGCCACCCGAGCAATGAGCAGTTCTTC. The encoded protein is CASSHPSNEQFF.